Included here is one T cell receptor (beta chain) sequence, with context. Its specificity is unknown. CDR1 and CDR2 from the germline V gene are MGHRA and YSYEKL. The CDR3 loop spans 14 amino acids. V lost 0 bases and J lost 7, with 12 bases in between. TCR sequencing used cDNA made by reverse transcription of extracted RNA. Sequencing was performed with immunoSEQ multiplex PCR; in TCRdb, only in-frame clones are kept and a portion is missing. The table lists 45,000 to 70,000 clones, about 96% of them singletons. The data are from a study of CD8+ T cells in alopecia areata. Findings and limits, study-wide: Sequencing of scalp tissue also captures the resident alphabeta T cells of normal skin.

Patients with alopecia areata provided lesional scalp punch biopsies as well as peripheral blood. The TCR originated in a human donor with alopecia areata. The specimen comprised CD8+ T cells sorted from blood, sampled at week 0. The V and J genes are TRBV4-1 and TRBJ1-2; D perhaps matches TRBD1 (6 bases). Here the CDR3 reads CASSQDWGRAGYTF. CDR3 bases: TGCGCCAGCAGCCAAGATTGGGGGCGGGCTGGCTACACCTTC.